The 20 T cell receptor beta chains presented below share a single source sample, sequenced in a study of identical twins. TCRdb independently ran MiXCR on the 5' RACE reads; one entry per CDR3 protein. This repertoire shows roughly 700,000 distinct CDR3 sequences, 8.5% to 9.5% found once; its top ten account for roughly 0.9%. Separately, the same data were catalogued under a study of yellow fever vaccine responses in identical twins.

The specimen sequenced was PBMCs. Receptor source: a young woman in good health.

CDR3 sequence reads: CASSPRQVSYNEQFF. The CDR3 region has the DNA TGTGCCAGCAGCCCTCGACAGGTCTCCTACAATGAGCAGTTCTTC. This chain joins TRBV7-3 and TRBJ2-1; D is perhaps TRBD1 (6 bases). V was cut by 5 bases and J by 0 bases, with 11 bases left in between. This CDR3 spans 15 amino acids. Germline V gives CDR1 SGHTA, CDR2 FQGTGA.

The sample holds many counts of this clonotype. The V call is TRBV7-9, the J call TRBJ1-5; D gene unclear. CDR1 is SEHNR, CDR2 FQNEAQ, per germline (reference sequence). Trimming removed 5 bases from V and 5 bases from J, with 4 bases in between. The CDR3 covers 11 residues. The DNA of the CDR3 is TGTGCCAGCAGCACTTATCAGCCCCAGCATTTT. It yields the protein CASSTYQPQHF.

This chain's CDR3 is CASSLGLADQKQFF. CDR3 in DNA: TGTGCCAGCAGCTTAGGACTAGCGGATCAGAAGCAGTTCTTC. The chain is built from TRBV7-9 and TRBJ2-1; TRBD2 matches at 9 bases. The V and J ends lost 1 base and 11 bases, in that order; junction bases with no gene match: 6. Germline CDR1 and CDR2: SEHNR and FQNEAQ (reference sequence). This CDR3 region has 14 residues.

This clonotype was observed many times. This rearrangement joins TRBV12-3 or TRBV12-4 to TRBJ2-7, with D uncertain. The CDR3 length is 14 residues. Deletions cut 4 bases from V and 3 bases from J, with 13 bases between. The CDR3 is CASSYSPDSYEQYF. As DNA, the CDR3 is TGTGCCAGCAGTTATTCACCGGATAGCTACGAGCAGTACTTC.

This clonotype was observed a handful of times. The chain uses TRBV19 and TRBJ2-3; D perhaps matches TRBD1 (5 bases). V was shortened by 3 bases and J by 2 bases, with 18 bases between the two germline ends. Germline V gene sequence: CDR1 LNHDA, CDR2 SQIVND (reference sequence). The CDR3 runs 17 residues. Written as DNA, the CDR3 is TGTGCCAGTAGTATCGGACGGACAATTATATCCACAGATACGCAGTATTTT. Translated, it gives CASSIGRTIISTDTQYF.

The genes are TRBV19 and TRBJ2-7; 7 bases agree with TRBD2. After removal of 3 bases from V and 2 bases from J, the junction contained 7 bases not matched to a gene. CDR1 and CDR2 from the germline V gene are LNHDA and SQIVND (reference sequence). CDR3 size: 15 residues. CDR3 DNA: TGTGCCAGTAGTATTCCTGGCGGGGGAACCTACGAGCAGTACTTC. Protein product: CASSIPGGGTYEQYF.

This clonotype was seen many times. The chain couples TRBV12-3 or TRBV12-4 to TRBJ2-7, with no clear D. The CDR3 totals 14 residues. V lost 2 bases and J 0 bases, leaving 8 bases between the germline ends. The CDR3 region is CASSLRRSSYEQYF. The CDR3 nucleotides are TGTGCCAGCAGTTTAAGGCGGAGCTCCTACGAGCAGTACTTC.

This clonotype has ten or more counts. V is TRBV20-1 and J is TRBJ2-2; 7 bases are a match to TRBD1. The CDR3 is 14 residues long. Germline CDR1 DFQATT, CDR2 SNEGSKA (reference sequence). Unmatched junction bases numbered 3, after V lost 5 bases and J lost 0 bases. The CDR3 sequence is CSAPTGTNTGELFF. The CDR3 bases are TGCAGTGCTCCGACAGGGACGAACACCGGGGAGCTGTTTTTT.

This rearrangement joins TRBV6-5 to TRBJ2-6; D is perhaps TRBD2 (5 bases). Trimming shortened V by 0 bases and J by 0 bases, and 12 bases separated the two germline ends. The CDR3 has 18 amino acids. Per germline, CDR1 MNHEY and CDR2 SVGAGI. CDR3 in DNA: TGTGCCAGCAGTTACTCGGGCGGGCACAGCTCTGGGGCCAACGTCCTGACTTTC. Translating it yields CASSYSGGHSSGANVLTF.

This clonotype was seen ten or more times. The V gene is TRBV7-2, the J gene TRBJ2-3; 8 bases fit TRBD1. The germline V gene encodes CDR1 SGHTA and CDR2 FQGNSA. The length of the CDR3 is 14 residues. V gave up 4 bases and J gave up 10 bases; unmatched junction bases: 10. For the CDR3, the DNA is TGTGCCAGCAGCTCGGGACAGGCAGTTCGATCGCAGTATTTT. Translated: CASSSGQAVRSQYF.

This clonotype was counted at least ten times. V is TRBV2 and J is TRBJ2-5, with D perhaps TRBD1 or TRBD2 (5 bases each). The CDR3 runs 11 residues. Germline CDR1 is SNHLY and CDR2 is FYNNEI. V was pared by 8 bases and J by 5 bases, with 9 bases between. The CDR3 coding sequence is TGTGCCAGCCGCGAGGGGGAGACCCAGTACTTC. Residues: CASREGETQYF.

This clonotype was seen repeatedly, ten times or more. This rearrangement joins TRBV5-1 to TRBJ2-1; 7 bases agree with TRBD1. CDR1 is SGHRS and CDR2 is YFSETQ in the germline V gene. The CDR3 covers 15 residues. Trimming took 1 base from V and 6 from J; bases not matched to a gene: 7. CDR3 sequence reads: CASSLTIQGVNEQFF. The CDR3 region has the DNA TGCGCCAGCAGCTTGACGATTCAGGGGGTCAATGAGCAGTTCTTC.

This clonotype showed up many times. The chain has TRBV12-3 or TRBV12-4 and TRBJ2-3; TRBD2 matches at 8 bases. V lost 6 bases and J lost 2; bases outside the gene matches: 4. CDR3 length equals 14 residues. CDR3 region: CASRQLAATDTQYF. The CDR3 DNA sequence: TGTGCCAGCAGACAACTAGCGGCCACAGATACGCAGTATTTT.

Ten or more counts support this clonotype. V and J are TRBV5-1 and TRBJ2-5; D is perhaps TRBD2 (5 bases). The CDR3 totals 16 residues. Germline CDR1 is SGHRS and CDR2 is YFSETQ. V was shortened by 5 bases and J by 2 bases, with 19 bases between the two germline ends. The CDR3 sequence is CASSGGLEVRQETQYF. The CDR3 bases are TGCGCCAGCAGTGGTGGACTCGAGGTTCGGCAAGAGACCCAGTACTTC.

This clonotype was observed a few times. The chain joins TRBV5-5 to TRBJ1-1; no reliable D call. CDR3 length equals 12 residues. Trimming removed 5 bases from V and 6 bases from J, with 11 bases in between. Germline lookup yields CDR1 SGHKS and CDR2 YYEKEE (reference sequence). The DNA of the CDR3 is TGTGCCAGCAGTCTCAGCTGGGCTGAAGCTTTCTTT. It is translated as CASSLSWAEAFF.

This clonotype was counted at least ten times. The rearrangement joins TRBV28 to TRBJ2-5, with 8 nucleotides matching TRBD1. The J segment lost 4 bases and the V segment lost 6 bases, leaving 4 bases of the junction unmatched. The CDR3 sequence is 13 residues long. Germline V gene data show CDR1 as MDHEN and CDR2 as SYDVKM. CDR3 nucleotide sequence: TGTGCCAGCAGGGGAGACAGGGGAGAGACCCAGTACTTC. Translated: CASRGDRGETQYF.

In this sample, this clonotype turned up a few times. The V and J genes are TRBV27 and TRBJ2-3, with 9 bases that match TRBD2. This CDR3 contains 17 residues. Germline V CDR1 and CDR2: MNHEY, SMNVEV (reference sequence). V shed 5 bases and J 3 bases; nucleotides not matched to a gene: 12. CDR3 loop: CASSPTPLAGSTDTQYF. The CDR3 region has the DNA TGTGCCAGCAGTCCCACCCCACTAGCGGGTTCGACAGATACGCAGTATTTT.

This clonotype has just a few counts. The chain combines TRBV3-1 with TRBJ2-6; D remains unclear. V was pared by 4 bases and J by 12 bases, with 7 bases between. CDR1 is LGHDT and CDR2 is YNNKEL in the germline V gene (reference sequence). This CDR3 is 11 amino acids long. Written as DNA, the CDR3 is TGTGCCAGCAGCCCGGGCGGCGTCCTGACTTTC. Translation gives CASSPGGVLTF.

This clonotype was counted between two and nine times. This sequence joins TRBV15 and TRBJ2-2; D is undetermined. The germline V gene has CDR1 LNHNV and CDR2 YYDKDF (reference sequence). The CDR3 spans 16 residues. V lost 0 bases, J lost 3 bases, and 11 bases lay in between. The CDR3 region has the DNA TGTGCCACCAGCAGAGATCAAACGGTATACACCGGGGAGCTGTTTTTT. Amino acid sequence: CATSRDQTVYTGELFF.

The chain links TRBV6-2 or TRBV6-3 to TRBJ2-7; D gene ambiguous. Between the trimmed V and J ends, which lost 0 bases and 3 bases, there was a span of 9 bases. This CDR3 comprises 14 residues. Germline loops: CDR1 MNHEY, CDR2 SVGEGT. CDR3 sequence: CASSYSDGLYEQYF. Here the CDR3 DNA reads TGTGCCAGCAGTTACTCGGACGGGCTCTACGAGCAGTACTTC.